The clone carrying this T cell receptor (beta chain) was observed a few times. Its specificity is not known. TCRdb re-called the reads through MiXCR, storing one row per CDR3 protein. The sample has some 800,000 distinct CDR3 sequences; around a third are singletons. This record belongs to a study of T cell repertoires in cytomegalovirus infection. About the study: CMV epitopes, recently identified HLA-C-restricted and well-studied HLA-B-restricted, were used.

Broader study findings: Dominant in the ex vivo response were TCR beta clonotypes restricted by HLA-C and specific for CMV.

Germline CDR1 and CDR2: MNHEY and SMNVEV (reference sequence). CDR3 length: 15 residues. Trimming at V came to 9 bases and at J to 5 bases, leaving 11 bases not matched to a gene. This TCR derives from a human donor in good health (CMV status not recorded). Some clones in this sample may be carry-over from other donors' samples. The sequenced sample was cultured CD8+ T cells from PBMCs, obtained from culture after CMV antigen stimulation. The rearrangement links TRBV27 to TRBJ1-5, with TRBD1 identical over 9 bases. The CDR3 loop is CASSWTGAPDQPQHF. The CDR3 DNA sequence: TGTGCCAGTTCTTGGACAGGGGCACCCGATCAGCCCCAGCATTTT.